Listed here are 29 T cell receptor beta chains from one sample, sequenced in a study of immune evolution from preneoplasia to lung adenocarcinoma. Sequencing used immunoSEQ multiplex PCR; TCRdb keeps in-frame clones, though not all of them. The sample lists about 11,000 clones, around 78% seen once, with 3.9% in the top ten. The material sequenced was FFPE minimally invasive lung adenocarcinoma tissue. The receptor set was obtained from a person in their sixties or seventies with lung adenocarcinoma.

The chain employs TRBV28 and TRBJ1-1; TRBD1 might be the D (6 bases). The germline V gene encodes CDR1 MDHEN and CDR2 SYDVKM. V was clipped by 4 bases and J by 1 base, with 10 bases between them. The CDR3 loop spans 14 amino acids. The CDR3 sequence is CASSWDTENTEAFF. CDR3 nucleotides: TGTGCCAGCAGTTGGGACACGGAGAACACTGAAGCTTTCTTT.

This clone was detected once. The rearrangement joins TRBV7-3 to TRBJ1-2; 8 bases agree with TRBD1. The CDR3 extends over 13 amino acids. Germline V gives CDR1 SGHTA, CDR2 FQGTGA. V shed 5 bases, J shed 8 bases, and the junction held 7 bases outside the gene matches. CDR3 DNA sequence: TGTGCCAGCAGCCCTGGACAGGGCGAGGGCTACACCTTC. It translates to CASSPGQGEGYTF.

This CDR3 is CASSSGIAGSSTDTQYF. CDR3 bases: TGTGCCAGCAGCTCCGGGATAGCGGGGAGCAGCACAGATACGCAGTATTTT. The chain has TRBV13 and TRBJ2-3, with 8 bases aligning to TRBD2. The germline gives CDR1 PRHDT, CDR2 FYEKMQ (reference sequence). J was trimmed by 0 bases and V by 4 bases; bases with no gene match: 9. The CDR3 runs to 17 residues.

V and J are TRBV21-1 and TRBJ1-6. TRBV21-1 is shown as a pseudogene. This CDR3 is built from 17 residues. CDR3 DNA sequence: TGTGCCAGCAGCAAACCGGGGTGGCCACGAGGGAATTCACCCCTCCACTTT. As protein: CASSKPGWPRGNSPLHF.

The CDR3 nucleotides read TGTGCCAGCAGTTTACCCCAGAACACTGAAGCTTTCTTT. It encodes CASSLPQNTEAFF. V is TRBV28 and J is TRBJ1-1; D remains ambiguous. Trimming removed 2 bases at V and 1 base at J, with 5 bases between. CDR1 and CDR2 (germline): MDHEN, SYDVKM. The CDR3 covers 13 residues.

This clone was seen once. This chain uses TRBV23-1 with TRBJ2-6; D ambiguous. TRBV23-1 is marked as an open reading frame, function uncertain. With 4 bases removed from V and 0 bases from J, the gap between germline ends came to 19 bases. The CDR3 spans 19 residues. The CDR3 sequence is CASSRPGRSDPSGANVLTF. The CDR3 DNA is TGCGCCAGCAGTCGGCCGGGCAGATCCGATCCCTCTGGGGCCAACGTCCTGACTTTC.

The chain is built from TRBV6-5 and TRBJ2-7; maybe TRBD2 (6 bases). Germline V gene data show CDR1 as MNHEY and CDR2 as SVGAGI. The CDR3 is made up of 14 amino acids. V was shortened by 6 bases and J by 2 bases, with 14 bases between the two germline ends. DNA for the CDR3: TGTGCCAGCAGGGATACGGGAGTAGCCTACGAGCAGTACTTC. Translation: CASRDTGVAYEQYF.

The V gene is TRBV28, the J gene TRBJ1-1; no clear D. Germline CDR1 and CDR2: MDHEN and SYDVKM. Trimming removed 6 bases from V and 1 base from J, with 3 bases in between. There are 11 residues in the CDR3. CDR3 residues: CASRKNTEAFF. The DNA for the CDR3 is TGTGCCAGCAGGAAGAACACTGAAGCTTTCTTT. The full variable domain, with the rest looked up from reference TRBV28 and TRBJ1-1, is DVKVTQSSRYLVKRTGEKVFLECVQDMDHENMFWYRQDPGLGLRLIYFSYDVKMKEKGDIPEGYSVSREKKERFSLILESASTNQTSMYLCASRKNTEAFFGQGTRLTVV.

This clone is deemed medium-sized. The DNA of the CDR3 is TGTGCCTGGAGTATTCGTACAGGTCCCAATCAGCCCCAGCATTTT. Protein product: CAWSIRTGPNQPQHF. V usage is TRBV30 and J usage is TRBJ1-5; D is possibly TRBD1 (5 bases). The V end lost 2 bases, the J end lost 3 bases, and 14 bases lay between the germline ends. There are 15 residues in the CDR3. CDR1 GTSNPN and CDR2 SVGIG come from the germline V gene (reference sequence).

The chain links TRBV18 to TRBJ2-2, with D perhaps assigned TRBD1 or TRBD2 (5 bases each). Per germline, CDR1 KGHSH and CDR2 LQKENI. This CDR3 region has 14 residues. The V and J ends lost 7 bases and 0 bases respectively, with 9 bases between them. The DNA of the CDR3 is TGTGCCAGCTGGGACGGATCGAACACCGGGGAGCTGTTTTTT. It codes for CASWDGSNTGELFF.

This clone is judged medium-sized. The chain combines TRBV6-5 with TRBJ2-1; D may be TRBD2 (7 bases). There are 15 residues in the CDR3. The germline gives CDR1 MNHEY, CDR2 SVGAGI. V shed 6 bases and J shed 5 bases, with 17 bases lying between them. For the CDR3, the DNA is TGTGCCAGCAGATTCGCGGGGGCAGCCGACAATGAGCAGTTCTTC. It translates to CASRFAGAADNEQFF.

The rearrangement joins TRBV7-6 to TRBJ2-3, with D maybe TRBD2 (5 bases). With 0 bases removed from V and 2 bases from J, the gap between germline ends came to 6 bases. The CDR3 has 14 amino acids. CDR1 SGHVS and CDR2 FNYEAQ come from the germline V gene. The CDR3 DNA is TGTGCCAGCAGCTTAGCGGAGGCCACAGATACGCAGTATTTT. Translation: CASSLAEATDTQYF.

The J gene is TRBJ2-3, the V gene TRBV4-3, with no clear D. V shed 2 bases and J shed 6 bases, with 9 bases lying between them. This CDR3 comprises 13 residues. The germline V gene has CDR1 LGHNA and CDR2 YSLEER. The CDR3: CASSQNPADTQYF. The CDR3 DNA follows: TGCGCCAGCAGCCAAAACCCTGCGGATACGCAGTATTTT.

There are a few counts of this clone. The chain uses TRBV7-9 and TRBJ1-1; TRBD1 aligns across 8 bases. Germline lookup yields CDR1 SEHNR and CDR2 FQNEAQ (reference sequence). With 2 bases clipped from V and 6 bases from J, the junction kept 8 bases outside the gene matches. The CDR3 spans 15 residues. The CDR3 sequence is CASSLTAGGFAEAFF. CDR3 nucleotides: TGTGCCAGCAGCTTAACGGCAGGGGGCTTCGCTGAAGCTTTCTTT. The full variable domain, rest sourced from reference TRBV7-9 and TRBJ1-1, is DTGVSQNPRHKITKRGQNVTFRCDPISEHNRLYWYRQTLGQGPEFLTYFQNEAQLEKSRLLSDRFSAERPKGSFSTLEIQRTEQGDSAMYLCASSLTAGGFAEAFFGQGTRLTVV.

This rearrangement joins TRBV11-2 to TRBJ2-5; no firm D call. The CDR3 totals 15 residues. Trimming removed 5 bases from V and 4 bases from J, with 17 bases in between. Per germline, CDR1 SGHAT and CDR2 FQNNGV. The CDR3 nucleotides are TGTGCCAGCAGCCCAGAATGGCTTTCGGGAGAGACCCAGTACTTC. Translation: CASSPEWLSGETQYF.

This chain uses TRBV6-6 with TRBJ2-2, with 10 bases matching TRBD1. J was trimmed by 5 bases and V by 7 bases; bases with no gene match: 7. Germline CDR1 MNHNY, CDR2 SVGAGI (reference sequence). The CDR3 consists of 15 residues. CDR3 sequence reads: CASTQRTGGTGELFF. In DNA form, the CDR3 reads TGTGCCAGCACTCAAAGGACAGGGGGTACCGGGGAGCTGTTTTTT.

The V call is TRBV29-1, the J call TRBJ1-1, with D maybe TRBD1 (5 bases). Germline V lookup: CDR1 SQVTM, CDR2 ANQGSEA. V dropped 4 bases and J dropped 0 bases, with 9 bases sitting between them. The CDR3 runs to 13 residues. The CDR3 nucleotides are TGCAGCGTTGGGGGGGGGATGAACACTGAAGCTTTCTTT. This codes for CSVGGGMNTEAFF.

In nucleotides, the CDR3 is TGTGCCAGCAGTTTTTTCGGTCAGGGCTTGTCTGAAAAACTGTTTTTT. This sequence encodes CASSFFGQGLSEKLFF. The V and J genes are TRBV28 and TRBJ1-4, with a weak D call TRBD1 (5 bases). The CDR3 contains 16 residues. V was pared by 3 bases and J by 7 bases, with 18 bases between. Germline V lookup: CDR1 MDHEN, CDR2 SYDVKM.

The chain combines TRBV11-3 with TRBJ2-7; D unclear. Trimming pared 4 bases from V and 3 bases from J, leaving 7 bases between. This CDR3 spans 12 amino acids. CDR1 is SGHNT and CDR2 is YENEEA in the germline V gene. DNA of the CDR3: TGTGCCAGCAGCTCCCATATCTACGAGCAGTACTTC. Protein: CASSSHIYEQYF.

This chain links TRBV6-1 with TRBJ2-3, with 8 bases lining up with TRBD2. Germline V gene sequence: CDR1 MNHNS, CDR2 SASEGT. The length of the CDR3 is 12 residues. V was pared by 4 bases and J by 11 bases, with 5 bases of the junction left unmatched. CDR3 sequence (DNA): TGTGCCAGCAGTGTCACCAGCGGGAGGCAGTATTTT. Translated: CASSVTSGRQYF.

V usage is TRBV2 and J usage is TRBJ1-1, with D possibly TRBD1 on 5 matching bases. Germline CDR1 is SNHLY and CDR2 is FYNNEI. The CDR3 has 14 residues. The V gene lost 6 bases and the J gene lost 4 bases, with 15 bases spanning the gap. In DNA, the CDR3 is TGTGCCAGCAGCCGGGGCTGGAGAAGCACTGAAGCTTTCTTT. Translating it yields CASSRGWRSTEAFF.

The CDR3 DNA reads TGTGCCAGCAGCAAGCGACCCCGGCCAGGGGGCTTCTCTTTTAACACTGAAGCTTTCTTT. Its translation: CASSKRPRPGGFSFNTEAFF. The chain uses TRBV7-3 and TRBJ1-1, with 8 bases identical to TRBD1. The CDR3 has 20 residues. Germline CDR1 is SGHTA and CDR2 is FQGTGA. V lost 5 bases to trimming and J lost 2 bases; unmatched junction nucleotides: 22.

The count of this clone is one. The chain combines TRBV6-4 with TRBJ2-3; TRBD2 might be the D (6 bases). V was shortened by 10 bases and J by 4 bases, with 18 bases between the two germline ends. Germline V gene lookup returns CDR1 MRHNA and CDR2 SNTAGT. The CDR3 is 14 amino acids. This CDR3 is CANSRDFEADTQYF. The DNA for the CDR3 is TGTGCCAACAGCCGGGACTTTGAGGCAGATACGCAGTATTTT.

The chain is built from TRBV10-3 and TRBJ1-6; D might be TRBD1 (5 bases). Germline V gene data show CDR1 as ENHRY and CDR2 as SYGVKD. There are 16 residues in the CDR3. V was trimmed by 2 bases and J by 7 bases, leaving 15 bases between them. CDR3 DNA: TGTGCCATCAGTGAGAAGTCCCGGGACCTGAATTCACCCCTCCACTTT. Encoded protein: CAISEKSRDLNSPLHF.

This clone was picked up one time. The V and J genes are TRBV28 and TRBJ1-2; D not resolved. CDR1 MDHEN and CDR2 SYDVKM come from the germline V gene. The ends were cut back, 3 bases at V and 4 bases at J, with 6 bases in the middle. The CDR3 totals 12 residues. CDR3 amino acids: CASSLGPYGYTF. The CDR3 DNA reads TGTGCCAGCAGTTTGGGCCCCTATGGCTACACCTTC.

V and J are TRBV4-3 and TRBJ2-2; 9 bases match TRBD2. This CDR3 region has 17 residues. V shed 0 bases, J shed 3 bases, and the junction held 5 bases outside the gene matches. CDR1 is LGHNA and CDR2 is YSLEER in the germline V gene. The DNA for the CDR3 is TGCGCCAGCAGCCAAGAGGGCGGGGGGGCTTACACCGGGGAGCTGTTTTTT. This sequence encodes CASSQEGGGAYTGELFF.

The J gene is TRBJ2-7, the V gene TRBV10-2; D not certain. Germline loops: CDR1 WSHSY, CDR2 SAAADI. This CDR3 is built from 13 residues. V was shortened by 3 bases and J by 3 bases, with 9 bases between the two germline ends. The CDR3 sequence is CASSDLGYYEQYF. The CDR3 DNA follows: TGCGCCAGCAGTGATTTGGGGTACTACGAGCAGTACTTC.

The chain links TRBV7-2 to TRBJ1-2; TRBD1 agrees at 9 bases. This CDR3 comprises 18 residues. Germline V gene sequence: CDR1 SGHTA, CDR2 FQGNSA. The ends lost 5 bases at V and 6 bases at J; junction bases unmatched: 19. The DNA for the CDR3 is TGTGCCAGCAGCCGCGGGGGGCGTGTTACAGGGGGCGCCAATGGCTACACCTTC. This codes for CASSRGGRVTGGANGYTF.

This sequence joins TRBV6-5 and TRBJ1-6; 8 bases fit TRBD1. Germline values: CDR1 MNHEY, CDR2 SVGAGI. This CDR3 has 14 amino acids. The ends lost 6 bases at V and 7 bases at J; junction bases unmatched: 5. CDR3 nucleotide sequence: TGTGCCAGCAGAGGACAGGGCATCAATTCACCCCTCCACTTT. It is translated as CASRGQGINSPLHF.